These 11 T cell receptor beta chains share one sample of origin, sequenced in a study of blood T cell repertoires in COVID-19. Repertoires were generated with immunoSEQ multiplex PCR, while TCRdb's copy carries only in-frame clones and drops some. Of over 50,000 clones detected, around 72% appear once; the ten largest clones hold around 14%. The sequencing input was peripheral blood. Receptor source: a human donor with active or convalescent COVID-19. The donor label of this sample is uncertain.

This chain's CDR3 is CASSPGHVGNQPQHF. The CDR3 nucleotides read TGCGCCAGCAGCCCGGGACACGTGGGCAATCAGCCCCAGCATTTT. The chain employs TRBV5-1 and TRBJ1-5; a possible D gene is TRBD1 (6 bases). The V end lost 4 bases, the J end lost 2 bases, and 13 bases lay between the germline ends. This CDR3 has 15 residues. Germline CDR1 is SGHRS and CDR2 is YFSETQ.

V usage is TRBV29-1 and J usage is TRBJ2-1, with 8 bases identical to TRBD2. Germline V gene sequence: CDR1 SQVTM, CDR2 ANQGSEA. The CDR3 is 15 amino acids. The trim removed 0 bases at V and 4 bases at J, leaving 5 bases unmatched. CDR3 sequence (DNA): TGCAGCGTTGAAGACCCCAGCGGGAGATACAATGAGCAGTTCTTC. It yields the protein CSVEDPSGRYNEQFF.

This rearrangement joins TRBV7-2 to TRBJ2-3, with D perhaps matching TRBD2 (6 bases). Germline assignment: CDR1 SGHTA and CDR2 FQGNSA. Deletions cut 2 bases from V and 5 bases from J, with 20 bases between. There are 17 residues in the CDR3. The CDR3 sequence is CASSLRTGGAGVDTQYF. In DNA form, the CDR3 reads TGTGCCAGCAGCTTAAGAACTGGAGGGGCCGGGGTAGATACGCAGTATTTT.

The chain joins TRBV30 to TRBJ2-3; a possible D gene is TRBD2 (6 bases). Germline-derived CDR1 and CDR2 are GTSNPN and SVGIG (reference sequence). This CDR3 region has 15 residues. V was clipped by 0 bases and J by 2 bases, with 12 bases between them. CDR3: CAWSVRRGYTDTQYF. Written as DNA, the CDR3 is TGTGCCTGGAGTGTACGTCGGGGGTACACAGATACGCAGTATTTT.

This chain connects TRBV23-1 to TRBJ2-5, with 10 bases aligning to TRBD2. TRBV23-1 qualifies as an ORF whose function is uncertain. The CDR3 runs 16 residues. The J segment lost 1 base and the V segment lost 3 bases, leaving 5 bases of the junction unmatched. The CDR3 DNA reads TGCGCCAGCAGTCACTCCGGGACTAGCGTCCAAGAGACCCAGTACTTC. Its translation: CASSHSGTSVQETQYF.

The chain employs TRBV18 and TRBJ2-1; 11 nucleotides agree with TRBD2. V was clipped by 9 bases and J by 8 bases; unmatched bases: 9. The CDR3 totals 14 residues. Per the germline V gene, CDR1 is KGHSH and CDR2 is LQKENI. The CDR3 nucleotides read TGTGCCAGTTTACTAGCGGGAGCCGGCTATGAGCAGTTCTTC. It codes for CASLLAGAGYEQFF.

The chain employs TRBV11-3 and TRBJ2-1; 15 nucleotides line up with TRBD2. Germline loops: CDR1 SGHNT, CDR2 YENEEA. The V segment lost 5 bases and the J segment 7 bases; nucleotides outside the gene matches: 6. The CDR3 consists of 16 residues. CDR3 amino acids: CASSPVGLAGGNEQFF. The CDR3 bases are TGTGCCAGCAGCCCCGTGGGACTAGCGGGAGGAAATGAGCAGTTCTTC. Combining the CDR3 with reference TRBV11-3 and TRBJ2-1 gives the whole variable domain EAGVVQSPRYKIIEKKQPVAFWCNPISGHNTLYWYLQNLGQGPELLIRYENEEAVDDSQLPKDRFSAERLKGVDSTLKIQPAELGDSAVYLCASSPVGLAGGNEQFFGPGTRLTVL.

The gene calls are TRBV18 and TRBJ1-2, with unresolved D. Germline-derived CDR1 and CDR2 are KGHSH and LQKENI. The CDR3 length is 16 residues. The V end lost 3 bases, the J end lost 3 bases, and 17 bases lay between the germline ends. CDR3 sequence (DNA): TGTGCCAGCTCACCGCGAGCGGAATTCCGCCACTATGGCTACACCTTC. As protein: CASSPRAEFRHYGYTF.

This clone was found once. The chain links TRBV9 to TRBJ1-2; 7 bases match TRBD1. CDR3 length equals 14 residues. Germline CDR1 and CDR2: SGDLS and YYNGEE. Trimming at V came to 0 bases and at J to 4 bases, leaving 3 bases not matched to a gene. The CDR3 here is CASSVAGTAYGYTF. CDR3 nucleotides: TGTGCCAGCAGCGTAGCGGGGACAGCCTATGGCTACACCTTC.

V is TRBV30 and J is TRBJ1-2; D is undetermined. The CDR3 is 13 residues long. Germline lookup yields CDR1 GTSNPN and CDR2 SVGIG (reference sequence). The ends were cut back, 1 base at V and 4 bases at J, with 10 bases in the middle. Written as DNA, the CDR3 is TGTGCCTGGAGTGAGAGGTCCTCCTATGGCTACACCTTC. It codes for CAWSERSSYGYTF.

This chain links TRBV6-5 with TRBJ1-4; D call uncertain. The CDR3 runs 13 residues. V was clipped by 2 bases and J by 4 bases, with 5 bases between them. CDR1 and CDR2 (germline): MNHEY, SVGAGI. For the CDR3, the DNA is TGTGCCAGCAGTTACCGGGTTAATGAAAAACTGTTTTTT. This sequence encodes CASSYRVNEKLFF.